This TCR beta chain was documented in a study of blood T cell repertoires in COVID-19. Overall study: The cDNA or gDNA used as material had been derived from T cells, B-cell-depleted T cells, or PBMCs.

Using immunoSEQ multiplex PCR, the repertoire was profiled, and TCRdb retains in-frame clones only, with some absent. This table has about 130,000 clones, 84% appearing once. The CDR3 consists of 14 residues. The germline CDR1 and CDR2 sequences are SGDLS and YYNGEE. V gave up 0 bases and J gave up 2 bases, with 6 bases separating them. This clone has ten or more counts. This clonotype was sampled from a human donor in a cohort sampled during active COVID-19. The material sequenced was peripheral blood. The chain couples TRBV9 to TRBJ1-3; D ambiguous. CDR3 bases: TGTGCCAGCAGCGTAGGGTTAGCTGGAAACACCATATATTTT. This codes for CASSVGLAGNTIYF.